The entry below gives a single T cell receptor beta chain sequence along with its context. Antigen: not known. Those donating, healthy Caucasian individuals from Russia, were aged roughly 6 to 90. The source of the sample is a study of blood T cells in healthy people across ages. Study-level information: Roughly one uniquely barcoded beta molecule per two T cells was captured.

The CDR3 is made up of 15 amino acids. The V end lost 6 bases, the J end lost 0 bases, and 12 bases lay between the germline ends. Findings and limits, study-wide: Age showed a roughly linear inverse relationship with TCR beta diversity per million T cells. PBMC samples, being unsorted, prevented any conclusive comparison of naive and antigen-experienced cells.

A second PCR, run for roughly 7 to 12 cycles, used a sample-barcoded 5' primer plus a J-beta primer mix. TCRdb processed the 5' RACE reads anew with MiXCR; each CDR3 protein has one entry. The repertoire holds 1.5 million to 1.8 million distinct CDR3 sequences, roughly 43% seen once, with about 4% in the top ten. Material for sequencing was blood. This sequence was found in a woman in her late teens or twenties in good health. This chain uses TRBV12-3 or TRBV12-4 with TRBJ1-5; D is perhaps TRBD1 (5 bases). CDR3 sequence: CASSTQGDSNQPQHF. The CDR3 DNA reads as TGTGCCAGCAGCACCCAGGGAGATAGCAATCAGCCCCAGCATTTT.